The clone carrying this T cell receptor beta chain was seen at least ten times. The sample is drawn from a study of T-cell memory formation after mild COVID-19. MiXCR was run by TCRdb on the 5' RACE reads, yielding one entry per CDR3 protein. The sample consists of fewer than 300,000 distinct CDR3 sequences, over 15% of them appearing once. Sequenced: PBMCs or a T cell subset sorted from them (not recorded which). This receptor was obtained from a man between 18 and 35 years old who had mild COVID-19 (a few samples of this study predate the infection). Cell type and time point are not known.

This CDR3 is CASTRGQGNYGYTF. In DNA form, the CDR3 reads TGCGCCAGCACCCGCGGCCAGGGGAACTATGGCTACACCTTC. The rearrangement links TRBV5-1 to TRBJ1-2; D possibly corresponds to TRBD1 (6 bases). This CDR3 has 14 amino acids. CDR1 and CDR2 (germline): SGHRS, YFSETQ. The V end was cut by 6 bases, the J end by 2 bases, with 14 bases between.